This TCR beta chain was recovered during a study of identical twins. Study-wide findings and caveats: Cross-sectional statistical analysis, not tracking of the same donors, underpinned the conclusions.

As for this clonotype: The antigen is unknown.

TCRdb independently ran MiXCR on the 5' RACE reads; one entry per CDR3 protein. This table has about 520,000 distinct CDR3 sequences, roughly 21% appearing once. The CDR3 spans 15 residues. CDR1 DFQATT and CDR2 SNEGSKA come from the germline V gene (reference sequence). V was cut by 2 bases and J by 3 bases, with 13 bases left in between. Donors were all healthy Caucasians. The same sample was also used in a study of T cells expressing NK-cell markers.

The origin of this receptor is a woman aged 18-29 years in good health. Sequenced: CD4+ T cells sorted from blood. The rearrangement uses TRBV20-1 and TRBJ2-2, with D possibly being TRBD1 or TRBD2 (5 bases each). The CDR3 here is CSARYPGRDTGELFF. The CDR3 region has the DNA TGCAGTGCTAGATATCCGGGACGGGACACCGGGGAGCTGTTTTTT.